This passage covers 4 T cell receptor beta chains from one sample sequenced in a study of beta chain features in type 1 diabetes. All of the isolated RNA was reverse transcribed, so expressed TCRB transcripts were sequenced. TCRdb's table, derived via immunoSEQ multiplex PCR, lists solely in-frame clones and lacks some. The sample consists of under 900,000 clones, roughly a sixth of them appearing once. The sequencing sample was made of naive CD4+ T cells from blood. The receptors derive from a woman aged 18 to 35 in good health.

Comments on this clone: Other DNA sequences within the sample encode an identical CDR3. J is TRBJ2-5 and V is TRBV18; 7 nucleotides line up with TRBD2. This CDR3 spans 15 amino acids. Trimming took 3 bases from V and 2 from J; bases not matched to a gene: 6. Germline CDR1 KGHSH, CDR2 LQKENI. Here the CDR3 reads CASSPRSSGQETQYF. In DNA, the CDR3 is TGTGCCAGCTCACCTCGTTCTAGCGGTCAAGAGACCCAGTACTTC.

Only a few counts were recorded for this clone. V usage is TRBV5-8 and J usage is TRBJ2-4, with TRBD1 identical over 8 bases. This CDR3 spans 15 amino acids. The trim removed 6 bases at V and 3 bases at J, leaving 8 bases unmatched. Germline CDR1 is SGHTS and CDR2 is YDEGEE. Here the CDR3 DNA reads TGTGCCAGCACTTCTTACAGGGGGGTCAAAAACATTCAGTACTTC. Its translation is CASTSYRGVKNIQYF.

This clone was seen only a few times. The rearrangement uses TRBV9 and TRBJ2-5; the D is unclear. Germline lookup yields CDR1 SGDLS and CDR2 YYNGEE. CDR3 size: 13 residues. Trimming shortened V by 2 bases and J by 5 bases, and 10 bases separated the two germline ends. CDR3 sequence (DNA): TGTGCCAGCAGCGTCGGTCAGTCCGAGACCCAGTACTTC. Translation gives CASSVGQSETQYF.

This clone occurred a few times. The CDR3 DNA reads as TGTGCCAGCAGCTTATCCCCACGGGAGATCTCGCCTCTCCACGAGCAGTACTTC. Its translation: CASSLSPREISPLHEQYF. The V and J genes are TRBV7-2 and TRBJ2-7, with D possibly being TRBD2 (6 bases). This CDR3 region has 18 residues. Per the germline V gene, CDR1 is SGHTA and CDR2 is FQGNSA. Trimming shortened V by 2 bases and J by 5 bases, and 25 bases separated the two germline ends.